Ten or more counts support the clone carrying this T cell receptor (beta chain). Its antigen is undetermined. This sample is part of a study of liver allograft versus peripheral blood T cells. Study overall: Comparisons were made between T cell receptor repertoires found in transplanted livers and those circulating in recipients' peripheral blood.

TCRdb re-analysed the reads in MiXCR, keeping a single row per CDR3 protein. The sample lists just over 8,500 distinct CDR3 sequences, roughly a sixth occurring once. Points from the study as a whole: Repertoires of T cell receptors in liver allografts reportedly differed from peripheral blood repertoires.

This CDR3 spans 14 amino acids. With 5 bases clipped from V and 10 bases from J, the junction kept 7 bases outside the gene matches. CDR1 and CDR2 (germline): SGHDT, YYEEEE. This chain links TRBV5-6 with TRBJ1-6, with 9 bases lining up with TRBD1. The TCR was taken from a human patient who had a liver transplant. The T cells may come from the graft donor. CDR3 DNA: TGTGCCAGCAGGCGGACAGGGGAAGAATCACCCCTCCACTTT. Residues: CASRRTGEESPLHF.